The source of this T cell receptor beta chain is a study of CXCR3-negative and CXCR3-positive naive CD8 T cells. Germline CDR1 reads DFQATT; CDR2 reads SNEGSKA (reference sequence). The CDR3 extends over 16 amino acids. All TRB cDNA libraries came from 5' RACE performed with UMI labels. TCRdb processed the 5' RACE reads again and assigns one entry to each CDR3 protein, with no DNA. The listing contains 35,000 to 45,000 distinct CDR3 sequences. Sequenced: naive CXCR3- CD8+ T cells from blood. The subset is: CD45RO-CCR7+CD27+CD95- naive CD8+ T cells lacking CXCR3 (TNR3-). The J gene is TRBJ2-5, the V gene TRBV20-1; the TCRdb D gene call, TRBD2, has no DNA to confirm it. This receptor was obtained from a human donor in good health. Some clones in this sample may be carry-over from other donors' samples. CDR3 protein: CSARDLGLAGRETQYF.